The 24 T cell receptor beta chains reported below all come from one sample, sequenced in a study of blood T cell repertoires in COVID-19. Assay used: immunoSEQ multiplex PCR; TCRdb lists only in-frame clones, some missing. The sample contains roughly 57,000 clones, more than 70% of which appear only once. The sample comprised peripheral blood. The receptors here all came from a human donor in a cohort sampled during active COVID-19.

The chain is built from TRBV4-3 and TRBJ2-1; no clear D. The V gene lost 2 bases and the J gene lost 0 bases, with 17 bases spanning the gap. This CDR3 has 18 amino acids. The germline V gene has CDR1 LGHNA and CDR2 YSLEER. The CDR3 nucleotides are TGCGCCAGCAGCCAAATCGGGTATTTTTCGGGCTCCTACAATGAGCAGTTCTTC. Translation gives CASSQIGYFSGSYNEQFF.

The rearrangement joins TRBV10-3 to TRBJ2-7, with D maybe TRBD1 (6 bases). The CDR3 loop spans 13 amino acids. Per germline, CDR1 ENHRY and CDR2 SYGVKD. The V end was cut by 10 bases, the J end by 1 base, with 14 bases between. CDR3 coding DNA: TGTGCCACCAAGGGACACCCTTCCTACGAGCAGTACTTC. Translated, it gives CATKGHPSYEQYF.

The V and J genes are TRBV20-1 and TRBJ1-2; D uncertain. The V end was cut by 6 bases, the J end by 3 bases, with 5 bases between. Germline lookup yields CDR1 DFQATT and CDR2 SNEGSKA (reference sequence). CDR3 size: 10 residues. This CDR3 is CSAHYYGYTF. The CDR3 nucleotides read TGCAGTGCCCATTACTATGGCTACACCTTC.

This clone was seen a single time. This chain connects TRBV7-2 to TRBJ1-1, with no clear D. Germline V lookup: CDR1 SGHTA, CDR2 FQGNSA. This CDR3 region has 14 residues. V lost 2 bases and J lost 8, with 15 bases in between. CDR3 sequence: CASSLLDGVTEAFF. The DNA of the CDR3 is TGTGCCAGCAGCTTATTAGACGGAGTCACGGAAGCTTTCTTT. The whole variable domain, filled in from reference TRBV7-2 and TRBJ1-1, reads GAGVSQSPSNKVTEKGKDVELRCDPISGHTALYWYRQSLGQGLEFLIYFQGNSAPDKSGLPSDRFSAERTGGSVSTLTIQRTQQEDSAVYLCASSLLDGVTEAFFGQGTRLTVV.

CDR3 amino acids: CASIGQARGGYGYTF. The CDR3, as DNA: TGTGCCAGTATAGGACAGGCCCGGGGGGGCTATGGCTACACCTTC. The chain uses TRBV19 and TRBJ1-2; 7 nucleotides match TRBD1. CDR3 length equals 15 residues. Germline V gives CDR1 LNHDA, CDR2 SQIVND (reference sequence). V dropped 7 bases and J dropped 4; count of bases not matched to a gene: 12.

J is TRBJ1-3 and V is TRBV6-5; D gene unclear. CDR3 length equals 14 residues. With 4 bases removed from V and 0 bases from J, the gap between germline ends came to 7 bases. CDR1 MNHEY and CDR2 SVGAGI come from the germline V gene. The CDR3 sequence: CASSLTSSGNTIYF. DNA of the CDR3: TGTGCCAGCAGTTTAACGAGCTCTGGAAACACCATATATTTT.

This chain connects TRBV18 to TRBJ1-1; no clear D. The CDR3 spans 14 residues. Germline V gene lookup returns CDR1 KGHSH and CDR2 LQKENI. V lost 5 bases, J lost 0 bases, and 10 bases lay in between. The DNA of the CDR3 is TGTGCCAGCTCAGCTTCAGGTTTGAACACTGAAGCTTTCTTT. It translates to CASSASGLNTEAFF.

This rearrangement joins TRBV3-1 (or the pseudogene TRBV3-2) to TRBJ2-5, with D possibly being TRBD2 (6 bases). Germline lookup yields CDR1 LGHDT and CDR2 YNNKEL (reference sequence). Trimming took off 4 bases at V and 5 bases at J, with 20 bases between the two ends. The CDR3 sequence is 16 residues long. CDR3 amino acids: CASSPQAGLWGETQYF. CDR3 coding DNA: TGTGCCAGCAGCCCCCAGGCGGGGCTCTGGGGGGAGACCCAGTACTTC.

CDR3 DNA sequence: TGCGCCAGCAGCCAAGAAGGGATGGGGCCCACAGATACGCAGTATTTT. Protein sequence: CASSQEGMGPTDTQYF. This chain connects TRBV4-1 to TRBJ2-3; D possibly corresponds to TRBD1 (5 bases). CDR1 and CDR2 (germline): MGHRA, YSYEKL. CDR3 length: 16 amino acids. The ends were cut back, 0 bases at V and 2 bases at J, with 12 bases in the middle.

This chain links TRBV19 with TRBJ2-2, with 9 bases aligning to TRBD1. The CDR3 totals 15 residues. V shed 5 bases and J 4 bases; nucleotides not matched to a gene: 5. CDR1 LNHDA and CDR2 SQIVND come from the germline V gene (reference sequence). In nucleotides, the CDR3 is TGTGCCAGTAGTTCCGGGACAGGGCTCACCGGGGAGCTGTTTTTT. Translated, it gives CASSSGTGLTGELFF.

This clone was detected once. CDR3 loop: CASSIGIAYEQYF. The CDR3 DNA reads as TGTGCCAGTAGTATAGGTATAGCCTACGAGCAGTACTTC. The chain recombines TRBV19 with TRBJ2-7; D remains ambiguous. The V end lost 1 base, the J end lost 2 bases, and 6 bases lay between the germline ends. The germline CDR1 and CDR2 sequences are LNHDA and SQIVND (reference sequence). The CDR3 contains 13 residues.

This clone was seen only once. The rearrangement links TRBV2 to TRBJ2-5, with D tentatively TRBD1 (6 bases). Germline V lookup: CDR1 SNHLY, CDR2 FYNNEI. The V gene lost 3 bases and the J gene lost 5 bases, with 16 bases spanning the gap. The CDR3 has 15 amino acids. The CDR3 spells CASSDEGVDFETQYF. DNA for the CDR3: TGTGCCAGCAGTGACGAGGGGGTTGACTTTGAGACCCAGTACTTC.

The CDR3: CAWSRGLSRGTDTQYF. The DNA for the CDR3 is TGTGCCTGGAGTAGGGGGCTTTCCAGGGGAACAGATACGCAGTATTTT. V is TRBV30 and J is TRBJ2-3; TRBD1 matches at 7 bases. From germline, CDR1 is GTSNPN and CDR2 SVGIG (reference sequence). The CDR3 is 16 residues long. The J segment lost 3 bases and the V segment lost 2 bases, leaving 11 bases of the junction unmatched.

The chain employs TRBV9 and TRBJ2-6, with 9 bases fitting TRBD1. V lost 4 bases, J lost 0 bases, and 5 bases stayed unmatched. The CDR3 is 17 residues long. CDR1 is SGDLS, CDR2 YYNGEE, per germline. CDR3 bases: TGTGCCAGCAGCCCCCGACAGGGGGGCTCTGGGGCCAACGTCCTGACTTTC. This translates into CASSPRQGGSGANVLTF. Looking up the rest from reference TRBV9 and TRBJ2-6 gives the full variable domain: DSGVTQTPKHLITATGQRVTLRCSPRSGDLSVYWYQQSLDQGLQFLIQYYNGEERAKGNILERFSAQQFPDLHSELNLSSLELGDSALYFCASSPRQGGSGANVLTFGAGSRLTVL.

This rearrangement joins TRBV4-1 to TRBJ1-2; possible D gene TRBD1, 6 bases. CDR3 length equals 14 residues. Germline CDR1 reads MGHRA; CDR2 reads YSYEKL. V gave up 4 bases and J gave up 4 bases, with 13 bases separating them. CDR3 amino acids: CASSPGAGVYGYTF. The CDR3 DNA sequence: TGCGCCAGCAGCCCCGGTGCAGGGGTCTATGGCTACACCTTC.

The V gene is TRBV7-9, the J gene TRBJ2-5, with 7 bases fitting TRBD1. Germline assignment: CDR1 SEHNR and CDR2 FQNEAQ (reference sequence). J was trimmed by 5 bases and V by 2 bases; bases with no gene match: 11. This CDR3 has 16 residues. In nucleotides, the CDR3 is TGTGCCAGCAGCTTACGGGCAGGGGGTGGGATTGAGACCCAGTACTTC. Its protein is CASSLRAGGGIETQYF.

This sequence joins TRBV29-1 and TRBJ1-1; D possibly corresponds to TRBD1 (6 bases). V lost 3 bases and J 10 bases, leaving 12 bases between the germline ends. The CDR3 is made up of 11 amino acids. Germline V lookup: CDR1 SQVTM, CDR2 ANQGSEA. The CDR3 region has the DNA TGCAGCGTTGACAGGGGAGGGAGAGCTTTCTTT. Amino acids: CSVDRGGRAFF.

The chain joins TRBV2 to TRBJ1-3; unclear D gene. The CDR3 extends over 14 amino acids. The germline gives CDR1 SNHLY, CDR2 FYNNEI. Trimming cost V 4 bases and J 2 bases, with 9 bases left between them. The CDR3 nucleotides are TGTGCCAGCAGTGGAGGCTGGGCTGGAAACACCATATATTTT. It is translated as CASSGGWAGNTIYF.

In this sample, this clone turned up a few times. The chain couples TRBV5-1 to TRBJ2-1, with TRBD2 matching 9 bases. The germline CDR1 and CDR2 sequences are SGHRS and YFSETQ. The CDR3 spans 15 residues. V gave up 3 bases and J gave up 5 bases; unmatched junction bases: 6. The chain's CDR3 is CASSYGTSLNNEQFF. In nucleotides, the CDR3 is TGCGCCAGCAGCTATGGGACTAGCTTGAACAATGAGCAGTTCTTC.

This sequence joins TRBV19 and TRBJ1-2; tentatively, D is TRBD1 (5 bases). The CDR3 is made up of 17 amino acids. Trimming removed 7 bases from V and 4 bases from J, with 25 bases in between. Germline values: CDR1 LNHDA, CDR2 SQIVND (reference sequence). The CDR3 reads CASTNLPTGSLRYGYTF. In DNA, the CDR3 is TGTGCCAGTACCAACCTACCCACAGGATCCCTCCGCTATGGCTACACCTTC.

The chain joins TRBV29-1 to TRBJ1-5, with D possibly matching TRBD1 (5 bases). This CDR3 region has 14 residues. Trimming stripped 5 bases from V and 9 bases from J, with 20 bases between. Germline loops: CDR1 SQVTM, CDR2 ANQGSEA. The CDR3 coding sequence is TGCAGCGTTTCCGGGGGGACCGGGAATGGGCCCCAGCATTTT. It encodes CSVSGGTGNGPQHF.

This rearrangement joins TRBV27 to TRBJ1-6, with a possible D match to TRBD1 (6 bases). CDR3 length equals 16 residues. Per germline, CDR1 MNHEY and CDR2 SMNVEV (reference sequence). Trimming cost V 5 bases and J 5 bases, with 16 bases left between them. The CDR3 DNA reads TGTGCCAGCAGTGCCCGGGACACACCTAATAATTCACCCCTCCACTTT. Translation: CASSARDTPNNSPLHF.

V and J are TRBV7-9 and TRBJ2-7; 8 bases are shared with TRBD1. This CDR3 is 15 amino acids long. The germline gives CDR1 SEHNR, CDR2 FQNEAQ (reference sequence). The ends lost 2 bases at V and 2 bases at J; junction bases unmatched: 5. CDR3 loop: CASSLQQGVPYEQYF. The CDR3 nucleotides are TGTGCCAGCAGCTTACAACAGGGGGTACCCTACGAGCAGTACTTC.

The V call is TRBV5-1, the J call TRBJ2-3; 12 nucleotides match TRBD2. The CDR3 runs 15 residues. Trimming took 5 bases from V and 4 from J; bases not matched to a gene: 5. Looked up from germline, CDR1 is SGHRS and CDR2 is YFSETQ. The DNA for the CDR3 is TGCGCCAGCAGTCCTAGCGGGGGGGCCTCAGATACGCAGTATTTT. Its translation: CASSPSGGASDTQYF.